This T cell receptor (beta chain) is from a study of Graves' ophthalmopathy and Graves' hyperthyroidism. Amplifying from RNA transcripts, the study obtained TCR beta CDR3 regions. Second-round multiplex PCR came after a first-round RT-PCR that employed HTBI primers. TCRdb used MiXCR to reprocess the multiplex PCR reads, holding one entry per CDR3 protein. The table records 620,000 or so distinct CDR3 sequences, 20% to 25% of them present only once. Ten or more counts support this clonotype. With 6 bases clipped from V and 5 bases from J, the junction kept 9 bases outside the gene matches. The CDR3 length is 14 residues. Germline V CDR1 and CDR2: DFQATT, SNEGSKA (reference sequence).

This clonotype originated in a woman between 18 and 29 years old with stable Graves' hyperthyroidism. Some clones in this sample may be carry-over from other donors' samples. The material sequenced was peripheral blood. The gene calls are TRBV20-1 and TRBJ2-7; 11 bases map to TRBD1. The CDR3 nucleotides read TGCAGTGCCACAAACCGGGACAGGGGGAACGAGCAGTACTTC. Amino acid sequence: CSATNRDRGNEQYF.